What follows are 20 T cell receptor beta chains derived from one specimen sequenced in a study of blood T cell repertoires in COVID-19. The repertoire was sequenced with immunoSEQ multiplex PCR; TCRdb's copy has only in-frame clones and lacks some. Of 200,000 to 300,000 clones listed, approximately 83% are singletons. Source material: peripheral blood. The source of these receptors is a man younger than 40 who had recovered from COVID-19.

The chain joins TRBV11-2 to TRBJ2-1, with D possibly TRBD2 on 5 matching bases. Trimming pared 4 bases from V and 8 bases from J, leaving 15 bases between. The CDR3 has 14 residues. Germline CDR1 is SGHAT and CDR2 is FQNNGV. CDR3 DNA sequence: TGTGCCAGCAGCTCCGTCAGGCGGGCATATGAGCAGTTCTTC. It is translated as CASSSVRRAYEQFF. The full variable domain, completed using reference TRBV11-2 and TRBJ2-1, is EAGVAQSPRYKIIEKRQSVAFWCNPISGHATLYWYQQILGQGPKLLIQFQNNGVVDDSQLPKDRFSAERLKGVDSTLKIQPAKLEDSAVYLCASSSVRRAYEQFFGPGTRLTVL.

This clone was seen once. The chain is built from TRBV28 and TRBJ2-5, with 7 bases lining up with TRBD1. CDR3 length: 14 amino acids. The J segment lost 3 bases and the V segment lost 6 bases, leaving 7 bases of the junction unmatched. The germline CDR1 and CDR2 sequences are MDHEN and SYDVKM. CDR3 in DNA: TGTGCCAGCAGCCCCCCGACAGGGAAAGAGACCCAGTACTTC. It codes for CASSPPTGKETQYF.

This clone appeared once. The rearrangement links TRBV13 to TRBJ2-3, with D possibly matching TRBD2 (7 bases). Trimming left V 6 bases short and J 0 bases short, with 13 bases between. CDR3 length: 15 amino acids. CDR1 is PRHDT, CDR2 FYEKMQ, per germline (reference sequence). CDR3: CASRGRGASTDTQYF. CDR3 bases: TGTGCCAGCAGAGGGAGGGGGGCCAGCACAGATACGCAGTATTTT.

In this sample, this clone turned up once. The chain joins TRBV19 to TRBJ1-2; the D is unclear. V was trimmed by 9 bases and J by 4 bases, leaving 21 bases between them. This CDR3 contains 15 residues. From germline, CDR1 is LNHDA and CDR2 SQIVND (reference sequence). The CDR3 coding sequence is TGTGCCAGCCGCCCCCGTCATCAAGGAGGCTATGGCTACACCTTC. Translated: CASRPRHQGGYGYTF.

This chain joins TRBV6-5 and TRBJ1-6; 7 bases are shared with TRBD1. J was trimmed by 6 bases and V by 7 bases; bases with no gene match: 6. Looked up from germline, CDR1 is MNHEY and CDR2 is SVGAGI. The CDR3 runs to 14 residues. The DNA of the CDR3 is TGTGCCAGCAATATCGACAGGGCTAATTCACCCCTCCACTTT. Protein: CASNIDRANSPLHF.

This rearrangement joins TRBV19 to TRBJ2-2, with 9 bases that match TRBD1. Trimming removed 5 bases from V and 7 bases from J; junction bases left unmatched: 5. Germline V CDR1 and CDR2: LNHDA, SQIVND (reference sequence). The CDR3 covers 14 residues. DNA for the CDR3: TGTGCCAGTAGTGGGACAGGGATGGGCGGGGAGCTGTTTTTT. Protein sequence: CASSGTGMGGELFF.

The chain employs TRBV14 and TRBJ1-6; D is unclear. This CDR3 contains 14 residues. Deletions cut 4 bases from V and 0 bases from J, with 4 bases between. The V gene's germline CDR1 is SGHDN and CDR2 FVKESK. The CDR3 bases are TGTGCCAGCAGCCGGAGCTCCTATAATTCACCCCTCCACTTT. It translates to CASSRSSYNSPLHF.

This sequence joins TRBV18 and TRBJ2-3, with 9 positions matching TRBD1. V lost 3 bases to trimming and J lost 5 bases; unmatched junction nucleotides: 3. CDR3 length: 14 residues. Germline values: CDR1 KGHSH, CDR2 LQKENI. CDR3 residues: CASSPGTGRDTQYF. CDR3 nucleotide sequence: TGTGCCAGCTCACCCGGGACAGGGAGAGATACGCAGTATTTT. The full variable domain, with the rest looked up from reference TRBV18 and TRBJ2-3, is NAGVMQNPRHLVRRRGQEARLRCSPMKGHSHVYWYRQLPEEGLKFMVYLQKENIIDESGMPKERFSAEFPKEGPSILRIQQVVRGDSAAYFCASSPGTGRDTQYFGPGTRLTVL.

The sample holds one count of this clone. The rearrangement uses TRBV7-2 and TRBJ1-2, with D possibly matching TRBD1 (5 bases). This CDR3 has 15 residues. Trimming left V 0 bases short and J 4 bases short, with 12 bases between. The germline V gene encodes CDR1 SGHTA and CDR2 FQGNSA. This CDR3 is CASSLAGQGLYGYTF. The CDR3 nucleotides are TGTGCCAGCAGCTTAGCAGGGCAGGGTCTCTATGGCTACACCTTC.

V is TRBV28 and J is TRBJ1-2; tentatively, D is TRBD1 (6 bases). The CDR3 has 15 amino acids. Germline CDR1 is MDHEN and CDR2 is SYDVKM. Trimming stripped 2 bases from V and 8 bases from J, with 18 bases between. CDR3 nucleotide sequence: TGTGCCAGCAGTTTAGGGGGCAGGGAGGGCCTAGGCTACACCTTC. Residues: CASSLGGREGLGYTF.

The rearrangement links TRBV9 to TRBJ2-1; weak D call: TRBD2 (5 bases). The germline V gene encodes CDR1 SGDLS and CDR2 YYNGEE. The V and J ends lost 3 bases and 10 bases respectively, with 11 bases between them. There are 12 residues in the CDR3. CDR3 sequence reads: CASSAPTGEQFF. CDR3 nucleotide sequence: TGTGCCAGCAGCGCCCCGACGGGGGAGCAGTTCTTC.

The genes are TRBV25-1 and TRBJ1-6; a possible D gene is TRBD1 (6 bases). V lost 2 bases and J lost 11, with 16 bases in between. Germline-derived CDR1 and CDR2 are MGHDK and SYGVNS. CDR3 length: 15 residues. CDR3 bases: TGTGCCAGCAGTGAACTGGGGGACACAAACACACCCCTCCACTTT. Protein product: CASSELGDTNTPLHF. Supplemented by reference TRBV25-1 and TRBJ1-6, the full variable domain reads EADIYQTPRYLVIGTGKKITLECSQTMGHDKMYWYQQDPGMELHLIHYSYGVNSTEKGDLSSESTVSRIRTEHFPLTLESARPSHTSQYLCASSELGDTNTPLHFGNGTRLTVT.

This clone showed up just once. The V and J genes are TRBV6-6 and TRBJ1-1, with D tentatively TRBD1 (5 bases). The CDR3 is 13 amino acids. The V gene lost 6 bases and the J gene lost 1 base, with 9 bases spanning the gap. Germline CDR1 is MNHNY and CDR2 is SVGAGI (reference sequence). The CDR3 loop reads CASRKGQNTEAFF. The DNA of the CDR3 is TGTGCCAGCAGGAAAGGACAGAACACTGAAGCTTTCTTT.

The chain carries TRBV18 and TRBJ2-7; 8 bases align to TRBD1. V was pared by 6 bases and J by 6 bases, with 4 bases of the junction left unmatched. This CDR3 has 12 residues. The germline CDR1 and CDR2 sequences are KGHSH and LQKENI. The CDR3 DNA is TGTGCCAGCTCTCAAACAGGGGGCGAGCAGTACTTC. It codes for CASSQTGGEQYF.

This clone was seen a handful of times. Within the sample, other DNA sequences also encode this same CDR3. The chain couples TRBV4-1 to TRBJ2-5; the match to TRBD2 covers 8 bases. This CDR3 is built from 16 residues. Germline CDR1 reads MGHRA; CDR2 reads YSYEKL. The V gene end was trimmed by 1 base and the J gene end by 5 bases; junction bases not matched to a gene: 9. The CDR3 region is CASSQGPGGGGETQYF. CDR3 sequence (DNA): TGCGCCAGCAGCCAAGGGCCCGGGGGCGGGGGGGAGACCCAGTACTTC.

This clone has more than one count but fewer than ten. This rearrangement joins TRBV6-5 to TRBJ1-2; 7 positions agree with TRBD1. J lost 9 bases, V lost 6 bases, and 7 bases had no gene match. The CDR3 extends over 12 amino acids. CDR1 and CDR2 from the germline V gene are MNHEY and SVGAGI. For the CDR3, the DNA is TGTGCCAGCAGGGACGACAGGGATCGCTACACCTTC. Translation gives CASRDDRDRYTF.

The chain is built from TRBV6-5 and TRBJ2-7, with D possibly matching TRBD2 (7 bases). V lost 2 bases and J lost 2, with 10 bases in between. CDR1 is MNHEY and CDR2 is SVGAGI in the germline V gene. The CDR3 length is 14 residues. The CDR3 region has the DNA TGTGCCAGCAGTTACGGGGGGGCAACCTACGAGCAGTACTTC. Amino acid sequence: CASSYGGATYEQYF.

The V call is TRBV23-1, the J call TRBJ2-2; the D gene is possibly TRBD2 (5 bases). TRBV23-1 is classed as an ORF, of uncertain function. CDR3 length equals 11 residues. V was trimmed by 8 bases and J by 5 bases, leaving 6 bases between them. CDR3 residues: CASRLTGELFF. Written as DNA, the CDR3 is TGCGCCAGCCGACTAACCGGGGAGCTGTTTTTT.

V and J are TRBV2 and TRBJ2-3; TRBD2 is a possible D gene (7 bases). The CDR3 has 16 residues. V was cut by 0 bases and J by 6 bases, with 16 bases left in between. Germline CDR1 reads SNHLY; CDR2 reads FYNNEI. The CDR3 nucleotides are TGTGCCAGCAGTGAAGCGGGGGGGCTTTCAGGGGATACGCAGTATTTT. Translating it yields CASSEAGGLSGDTQYF.

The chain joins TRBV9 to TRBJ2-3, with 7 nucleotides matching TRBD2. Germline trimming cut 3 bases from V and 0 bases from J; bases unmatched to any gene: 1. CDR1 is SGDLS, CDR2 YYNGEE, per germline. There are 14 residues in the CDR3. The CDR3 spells CASSEAGSTDTQYF. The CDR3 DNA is TGTGCCAGCAGCGAAGCGGGGAGCACAGATACGCAGTATTTT.